This TCR beta chain was sequenced in a study of blood T cells in healthy people across ages. Study background: Roughly one uniquely barcoded beta molecule per two T cells was captured.

Isolation of PBMCs gave at least 7 million cells per sample. In its sample, this clonotype was seen a few times. Its target is unknown. The authors ran a second PCR of roughly 6 to 12 cycles using a sample-barcoded 5' primer and a J-beta primer mix. A single record per CDR3 protein comes from TCRdb applying MiXCR to the 5' RACE reads. Among 790,000 or so distinct CDR3 sequences, 56% were seen once, and the ten largest hold around 24%. Trimming left V 0 bases short and J 4 bases short, with 15 bases between. CDR1 is SGDLS and CDR2 is YYNGEE in the germline V gene. The CDR3 extends over 16 amino acids. Study-wide results and limits: In long-lived donors, naive CD4+ cell counts and diversity exceeded those of aged donors.

V usage is TRBV9 and J usage is TRBJ2-3; the D gene could be TRBD1 or TRBD2 (6 bases each). The specimen sequenced was blood. The receptor comes from a man in his forties or fifties in good health. The CDR3 sequence: CASSVGGATFPDTQYF. The DNA of the CDR3 is TGTGCCAGCAGCGTAGGGGGGGCGACGTTCCCAGATACGCAGTATTTT.